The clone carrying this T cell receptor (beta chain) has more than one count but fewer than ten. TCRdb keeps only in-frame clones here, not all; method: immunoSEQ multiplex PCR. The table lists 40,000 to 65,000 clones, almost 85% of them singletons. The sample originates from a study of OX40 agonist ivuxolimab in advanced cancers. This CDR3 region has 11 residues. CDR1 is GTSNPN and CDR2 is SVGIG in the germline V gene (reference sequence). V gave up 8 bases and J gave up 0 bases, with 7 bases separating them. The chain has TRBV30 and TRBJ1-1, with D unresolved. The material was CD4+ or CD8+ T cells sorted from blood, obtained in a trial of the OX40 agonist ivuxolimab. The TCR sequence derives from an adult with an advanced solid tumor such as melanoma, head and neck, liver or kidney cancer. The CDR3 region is CAAGVNTEAFF. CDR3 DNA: TGTGCCGCCGGGGTGAACACTGAAGCTTTCTTT.